This TCR beta chain was captured in a study of OX40 agonist ivuxolimab in advanced cancers. At the level of the study: While on treatment, patients had intravenous ivuxolimab at 0.01 to 10 mg/kg every 2 weeks. Of the patients, three showed partial responses, one with hepatocellular carcinoma and two with cutaneous melanoma.

The length of the CDR3 is 14 residues. V was cut by 5 bases and J by 2 bases, with 13 bases left in between. Germline values: CDR1 SNHLY, CDR2 FYNNEI. This clone appeared a single time. This sample includes further DNA sequences coding for the same CDR3. Autoimmune disease history or systemic immunosuppression led to patient exclusion. Here immunoSEQ multiplex PCR was the method, and the copy in TCRdb shows in-frame clones only, minus some. The table lists 50,000 or so clones, 80% to 95% of them singletons. This specimen was CD4+ or CD8+ T cells sorted from blood, taken in a trial of the OX40 agonist ivuxolimab. This sequence joins TRBV2 and TRBJ2-7, with D maybe TRBD2 (5 bases). This receptor was obtained from an adult with an advanced solid tumor such as melanoma, head and neck, liver or kidney cancer. CDR3 region: CASSPPGFAYEQYF. The CDR3 DNA follows: TGTGCCAGCAGTCCCCCGGGGTTTGCCTACGAGCAGTACTTC.